This TCR beta chain was documented in a study of cytomegalovirus exposure and HLA in healthy donors. V lost 5 bases and J lost 2; bases outside the gene matches: 6. CDR3 length: 18 residues. Germline V gene data show CDR1 as MNHEY and CDR2 as SMNVEV (reference sequence). Donors were drawn from the roughly 110-subject validation cohort, separate from the roughly 670-subject first cohort. The assay was immunoSEQ multiplex PCR, and TCRdb's table has in-frame clones only and misses some. The profile shows about 180,000 clones, around 85% of them singletons. Study-wide results and caveats: Associated with cytomegalovirus, according to the listing, were some 150 TCR beta chains. First-cohort TCR clusters tended to co-occur in the 130 or so validation repertoires, a later analysis found.

A word on this clone: Its specificity is not known.

The sample consisted of PBMCs. This chain links TRBV27 with TRBJ2-6; 13 bases map to TRBD2. The sequence was obtained from a man aged 18-30 years in good health and CMV-seropositive. The CDR3 DNA reads TGTGCCAGCAGTCAAGGACTAGCGGGAGCCACTGGGGCCAACGTCCTGACTTTC. It encodes CASSQGLAGATGANVLTF.